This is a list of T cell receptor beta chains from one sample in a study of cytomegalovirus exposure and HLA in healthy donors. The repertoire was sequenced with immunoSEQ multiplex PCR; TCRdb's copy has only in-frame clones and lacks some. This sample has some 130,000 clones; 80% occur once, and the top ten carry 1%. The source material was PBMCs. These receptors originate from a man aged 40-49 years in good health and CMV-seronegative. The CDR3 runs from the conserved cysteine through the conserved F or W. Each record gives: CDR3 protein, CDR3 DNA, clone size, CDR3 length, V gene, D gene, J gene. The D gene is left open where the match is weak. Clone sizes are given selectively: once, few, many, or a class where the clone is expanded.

CDR3aa: CASSGQGGSPLHF; CDR3nt: TGTGCCAGCAGTGGACAGGGGGGTTCACCCCTCCACTTT; abundance: NA; len: 13; v_gene: TRBV2; d_gene: TRBD1; j_gene: TRBJ1-6
CDR3aa: CASSHSGRIQGCNQPQHF; CDR3nt: TGCGCCAGCAGTCACTCAGGAAGAATACAGGGCTGCAATCAGCCCCAGCATTTT; abundance: NA; len: 18; v_gene: TRBV23-1; d_gene: NA; j_gene: TRBJ1-5
CDR3aa: CASSESYSPAEYF; CDR3nt: TGTGCCAGCAGTGAATCGTACAGCCCAGCAGAGTATTTT; abundance: NA; len: 13; v_gene: TRBV25-1; d_gene: NA; j_gene: TRBJ2-3
CDR3aa: CASSGGALNTEAFF; CDR3nt: TGTGCCAGCAGTGGGGGGGCGTTGAACACTGAAGCTTTCTTT; abundance: NA; len: 14; v_gene: TRBV28; d_gene: NA; j_gene: TRBJ1-1
CDR3aa: CASSQAGAIYNEQFF; CDR3nt: TGTGCCAGCAGTCAAGCGGGGGCGATCTACAATGAGCAGTTCTTC; abundance: NA; len: 15; v_gene: TRBV6-1; d_gene: TRBD2; j_gene: TRBJ2-1
CDR3aa: CASSRRRVEQKLFF; CDR3nt: TGTGCCAGCAGTCGTCGGAGGGTAGAGCAAAAACTGTTTTTT; abundance: NA; len: 14; v_gene: TRBV27; d_gene: NA; j_gene: TRBJ1-4
CDR3aa: CASKPDRGYSGANVLTF; CDR3nt: TGTGCCAGCAAGCCGGACAGGGGGTACTCTGGGGCCAACGTCCTGACTTTC; abundance: few; len: 17; v_gene: TRBV27; d_gene: TRBD1; j_gene: TRBJ2-6
CDR3aa: CASSSAMGGAQETQYF; CDR3nt: TGTGCCAGCAGTTCCGCGATGGGGGGGGCCCAAGAGACCCAGTACTTC; abundance: NA; len: 16; v_gene: TRBV28; d_gene: NA; j_gene: TRBJ2-5
CDR3aa: CASSLQQGALKNYGYTF; CDR3nt: TGCGCCAGCAGCTTACAACAGGGGGCTTTGAAAAACTATGGCTACACCTTC; abundance: NA; len: 17; v_gene: TRBV5-1; d_gene: TRBD1; j_gene: TRBJ1-2
CDR3aa: CASSLAGMGGLEQYF; CDR3nt: TGTGCCAGCAGCTTAGCGGGCATGGGGGGGCTCGAGCAGTACTTC; abundance: once; len: 15; v_gene: TRBV7-2; d_gene: NA; j_gene: TRBJ2-7
CDR3aa: CASSPGGVTEAFF; CDR3nt: TGTGCCAGCAGCCCCGGAGGGGTTACTGAAGCTTTCTTT; abundance: NA; len: 13; v_gene: TRBV5-4; d_gene: NA; j_gene: TRBJ1-1
CDR3aa: CASSLPASGRFLYEQYF; CDR3nt: TGTGCCAGCAGTTTACCCGCTAGCGGGAGATTCCTTTACGAGCAGTACTTC; abundance: NA; len: 17; v_gene: TRBV28; d_gene: TRBD2; j_gene: TRBJ2-7
CDR3aa: CASSISRLGNQPQHF; CDR3nt: TGTGCCAGTAGTATCAGCAGGCTCGGCAATCAGCCCCAGCATTTT; abundance: once; len: 15; v_gene: TRBV19; d_gene: NA; j_gene: TRBJ1-5
CDR3aa: CASSPRQGGYEQYF; CDR3nt: TGTGCCAGCAGCCCCCGGCAGGGTGGATACGAGCAGTACTTC; abundance: NA; len: 14; v_gene: TRBV5-8; d_gene: NA; j_gene: TRBJ2-7
CDR3aa: CASSAPGLAYEQFF; CDR3nt: TGTGCCAGCAGCGCACCGGGACTAGCGTATGAGCAGTTCTTC; abundance: NA; len: 14; v_gene: TRBV7-8; d_gene: TRBD2; j_gene: TRBJ2-1